A selection of T cell receptor beta chains follows, all from one sample in a study of molecular identifiers for immune sequencing clone quantification. TCRdb independently ran MiXCR on the PCR reads; one entry per CDR3 protein. The sample consists of some 96,000 distinct CDR3 sequences, 24% of them appearing once. Specimen: naive CD8+ T cells from blood, with Jurkat cell RNA spiked in. The receptor set was obtained from a human donor in good health. Some libraries in this study had Jurkat cell RNA spiked in. Both conserved end residues are part of each CDR3. D genes are given only for firm matches.

>TRBV9|-
CATRNKATGELFF
>TRBV5-1|-
CASSSELAAGNTIYF
>TRBV7-8|-
CASSKGGSRNTIYF
>TRBV5-1|-
CASSLPPVGYNEQFF
>TRBV6-6|-
CASSLQANYVDEQFF
>TRBV27|TRBD2
CASSGGPSGGGSRYEQYF
>TRBV7-7|TRBD1
CASSLNTGGGSDTQYF
>TRBV13|-
CASNLNVNEQYF
>TRBV2|-
CASSDLTVTSYNEQFF
>TRBV30|-
CAWSAHRANSYNSPLHF